Presented here are 18 T cell receptor beta chains from one specimen sequenced in a study of T cells in Graves' hyperthyroidism and ophthalmopathy. Amplified regions were TCR beta CDR3 sequences from RNA transcripts. The primer set for the first-round RT-PCR of the TCR CDR3 was HTBI. Each CDR3 protein is one row after TCRdb ran MiXCR on the multiplex PCR reads. In the table there are approximately 400,000 distinct CDR3 sequences, over 15% of which are singletons. The sample taken for sequencing was blood. These receptor sequences come from a woman in her late teens or twenties with Graves' hyperthyroidism.

This clonotype has a count of ten or more. This chain uses TRBV2 with TRBJ1-5; 10 nucleotides agree with TRBD1. Germline lookup yields CDR1 SNHLY and CDR2 FYNNEI. The CDR3 has 15 residues. Trimming removed 5 bases from V and 5 bases from J; junction bases left unmatched: 6. CDR3: CASSYRTGGYQPQHF. CDR3 sequence (DNA): TGTGCCAGCAGTTATCGGACAGGGGGGTATCAGCCCCAGCATTTT.

The chain links TRBV12-3 or TRBV12-4 to TRBJ2-3; 8 nucleotides line up with TRBD1. J was trimmed by 2 bases and V by 6 bases; bases with no gene match: 10. This CDR3 has 16 amino acids. Here the CDR3 DNA reads TGTGCCAGCAGCCCAGGGGGCGTATGGCACACAGATACGCAGTATTTT. It translates to CASSPGGVWHTDTQYF.

This clonotype has ten or more counts. The chain combines TRBV9 with TRBJ1-2, with no clear D. The CDR3 has 13 residues. CDR1 and CDR2 from the germline V gene are SGDLS and YYNGEE. V was pared by 1 base and J by 2 bases, with 6 bases between. The CDR3 bases are TGTGCCAGCAGCGTATCGGGGAACTATGGCTACACCTTC. Translated: CASSVSGNYGYTF.

This clonotype has a count of ten or more. The chain is built from TRBV13 and TRBJ2-7; TRBD1 matches 7 bases. Germline V gene lookup returns CDR1 PRHDT and CDR2 FYEKMQ (reference sequence). The CDR3 consists of 15 residues. V lost 5 bases, J lost 2 bases, and 9 bases stayed unmatched. CDR3 DNA: TGTGCCAGCAGCCCGGGACAGACCCCCGCCTACGAGCAGTACTTC. As protein: CASSPGQTPAYEQYF.

Here the CDR3 reads CASSERLAGGQETQYF. CDR3 nucleotide sequence: TGTGCCAGCAGTGAACGACTAGCGGGGGGCCAAGAGACCCAGTACTTC. The V call is TRBV6-1, the J call TRBJ2-5, with 13 bases that match TRBD2. The CDR3 length is 16 residues. The J segment lost 1 base and the V segment lost 2 bases, leaving 1 base of the junction unmatched. Germline loops: CDR1 MNHNS, CDR2 SASEGT.

This clonotype was recorded at least ten times. The J gene is TRBJ2-7, the V gene TRBV28; tentatively, D is TRBD2 (5 bases). Germline CDR1 and CDR2: MDHEN and SYDVKM. Deletions cut 4 bases from V and 5 bases from J, with 6 bases between. This CDR3 is built from 11 residues. The CDR3 DNA follows: TGTGCCAGCAGTTCGGGGAACGAGCAGTACTTC. Its translation: CASSSGNEQYF.

Only a few counts were recorded for this clonotype. This sequence joins TRBV6-5 and TRBJ2-7, with 10 bases aligning to TRBD1. The CDR3 is made up of 15 amino acids. Germline V gives CDR1 MNHEY, CDR2 SVGAGI. Germline trimming cut 7 bases from V and 1 base from J; bases unmatched to any gene: 7. CDR3 sequence: CASIRWTGGSYEQYF. The CDR3 bases are TGTGCCAGCATTAGATGGACAGGGGGGTCCTACGAGCAGTACTTC.

This clonotype showed up many times. V gene TRBV29-1 combines with J gene TRBJ1-2; D not resolved. V was cut by 0 bases and J by 0 bases, with 17 bases left in between. CDR1 is SQVTM and CDR2 is ANQGSEA in the germline V gene. The CDR3 runs 17 residues. The CDR3 reads CSVEDHRRSETNYGYTF. CDR3 nucleotide sequence: TGCAGCGTTGAAGATCATCGCAGGTCGGAGACTAACTATGGCTACACCTTC.

This clonotype was observed a handful of times. One end of the junction fails to match germline, which may point to a read error. This chain joins TRBV11-2 and TRBJ2-2, with D unresolved. This CDR3 has 15 amino acids. CDR1 is SGHAT and CDR2 is FQNNGV in the germline V gene. The CDR3 DNA reads TGTGCCAGCAGTTTAGGCCTGGCAGCCACCGGGGAGCTGTTTTTT. This translates into CASSLGLAATGELFF.

In this sample, this clonotype turned up a few times. This chain connects TRBV28 to TRBJ1-5; TRBD1 is a possible D gene (6 bases). Germline V gene lookup returns CDR1 MDHEN and CDR2 SYDVKM. The CDR3 has 15 residues. The germline V and J ends were trimmed by 3 bases and 7 bases, with 16 bases remaining between them. The CDR3 nucleotides read TGTGCCAGCAGTTTGGGGCAGGGGTTTTACCAGCCCCAGCATTTT. This gives the protein CASSLGQGFYQPQHF.

In its sample, this clonotype was seen many times. The chain employs TRBV27 and TRBJ1-1; D unresolved. The V gene's germline CDR1 is MNHEY and CDR2 SMNVEV (reference sequence). With 7 bases removed from V and 6 bases from J, the gap between germline ends came to 18 bases. The CDR3 loop spans 14 amino acids. In DNA form, the CDR3 reads TGTGCCAGCAATCTAGCCCCCGGTGCGGCTGAAGCTTTCTTT. Its translation: CASNLAPGAAEAFF.

This chain joins TRBV6-1 and TRBJ1-1; D might be TRBD1 (6 bases). Trimming took off 3 bases at V and 10 bases at J, with 18 bases between the two ends. The CDR3 extends over 14 amino acids. Germline V gene lookup returns CDR1 MNHNS and CDR2 SASEGT. CDR3 in DNA: TGTGCCAGCAGTGATAATTTACAGGGTTTGGGAGCTTTCTTT. It translates to CASSDNLQGLGAFF.

J is TRBJ1-2 and V is TRBV6-5, with D possibly matching TRBD1 (5 bases). The CDR3 covers 14 residues. V dropped 3 bases and J dropped 3 bases, with 11 bases sitting between them. The germline gives CDR1 MNHEY, CDR2 SVGAGI. The CDR3, as DNA: TGTGCCAGCAGTTATAGGGGTATCGACTATGGCTACACCTTC. Protein sequence: CASSYRGIDYGYTF.

In this sample, this clonotype turned up many times. The genes are TRBV6-4 and TRBJ1-1; 9 nucleotides align to TRBD1. The CDR3 is 13 amino acids. Germline assignment: CDR1 MRHNA and CDR2 SNTAGT. V lost 11 bases to trimming and J lost 1 base; unmatched junction nucleotides: 5. The CDR3 region has the DNA TGTGCCGGCCGACAGGGGGAGAACACTGAAGCTTTCTTT. It encodes CAGRQGENTEAFF.

This clonotype showed up many times. This chain links TRBV20-1 with TRBJ2-7, with 7 bases matching TRBD2. The CDR3 has 14 residues. V gave up 2 bases and J gave up 0 bases; unmatched junction bases: 4. The germline CDR1 and CDR2 sequences are DFQATT and SNEGSKA (reference sequence). CDR3 DNA sequence: TGCAGTGCTAGACAAGCGGGAAGCTCCTACGAGCAGTACTTC. Translated: CSARQAGSSYEQYF.

This clonotype was seen only a few times. The chain joins TRBV4-1 to TRBJ2-2; 9 bases are a match to TRBD2. Germline V gene sequence: CDR1 MGHRA, CDR2 YSYEKL. The CDR3 extends over 16 amino acids. Trimming cost V 2 bases and J 7 bases; bases outside gene matches: 8. The CDR3 region has the DNA TGCGCCAGCAGCCAATACGCGGGGGGGCTAATCGGGGAGCTGTTTTTT. Its protein product is CASSQYAGGLIGELFF.

As concerns this clonotype: One base away lies a much larger clone, so this may be a sequencing read error. V and J are TRBV6-1 and TRBJ2-7, with D possibly being TRBD1 (6 bases). This CDR3 has 13 residues. Germline-derived CDR1 and CDR2 are MNHNS and SASEGT. The CDR3 DNA reads TGTGCCGGCAGCGGACAGACCTCCTACGAGCAGTACTTC. Protein sequence: CAGSGQTSYEQYF.

This clonotype showed up many times. The chain carries TRBV3-1 and TRBJ1-1; D not resolved. The CDR3 runs to 12 residues. Germline V lookup: CDR1 LGHDT, CDR2 YNNKEL (reference sequence). V gave up 1 base and J gave up 5 bases, with 5 bases separating them. The CDR3 sequence is CASSQADTEAFF. The CDR3 nucleotides read TGTGCCAGCAGCCAAGCAGATACTGAAGCTTTCTTT.